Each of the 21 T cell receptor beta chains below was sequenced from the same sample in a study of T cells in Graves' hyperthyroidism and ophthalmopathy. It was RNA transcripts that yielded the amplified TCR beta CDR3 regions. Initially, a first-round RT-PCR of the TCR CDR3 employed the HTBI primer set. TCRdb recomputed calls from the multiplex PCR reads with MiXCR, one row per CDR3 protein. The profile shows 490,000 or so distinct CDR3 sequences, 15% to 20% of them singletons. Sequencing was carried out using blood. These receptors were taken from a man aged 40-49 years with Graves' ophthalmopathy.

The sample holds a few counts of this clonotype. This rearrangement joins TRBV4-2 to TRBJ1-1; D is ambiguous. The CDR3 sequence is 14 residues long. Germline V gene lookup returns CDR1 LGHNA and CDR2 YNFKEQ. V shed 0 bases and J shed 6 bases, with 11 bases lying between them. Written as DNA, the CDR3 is TGTGCCAGCAGCCAAGAGGAGGGCGCGGCTGAAGCTTTCTTT. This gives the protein CASSQEEGAAEAFF.

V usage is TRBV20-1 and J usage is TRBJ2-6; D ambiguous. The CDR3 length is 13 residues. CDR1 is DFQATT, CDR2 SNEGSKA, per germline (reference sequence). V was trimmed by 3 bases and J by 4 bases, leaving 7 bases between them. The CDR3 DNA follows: TGCAGTGCTAGTGCGAGAGGGGCCAACGTCCTGACTTTC. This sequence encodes CSASARGANVLTF.

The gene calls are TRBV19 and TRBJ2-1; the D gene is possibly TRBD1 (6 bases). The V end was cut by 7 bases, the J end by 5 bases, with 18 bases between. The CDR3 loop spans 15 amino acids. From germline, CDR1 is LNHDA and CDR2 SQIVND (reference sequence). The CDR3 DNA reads TGTGCCAGTACCCGACAGGTCGGGATTCACAATGAGCAGTTCTTC. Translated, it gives CASTRQVGIHNEQFF.

CDR3 DNA: TGTGCCAGCAGTTTGGGACAGGGAGATTCACCCCTCCACTTT. It yields the protein CASSLGQGDSPLHF. The chain recombines TRBV28 with TRBJ1-6; 9 bases line up with TRBD1. Germline V gives CDR1 MDHEN, CDR2 SYDVKM. This CDR3 has 14 amino acids. Unmatched junction bases numbered 2, after V lost 3 bases and J lost 8 bases.

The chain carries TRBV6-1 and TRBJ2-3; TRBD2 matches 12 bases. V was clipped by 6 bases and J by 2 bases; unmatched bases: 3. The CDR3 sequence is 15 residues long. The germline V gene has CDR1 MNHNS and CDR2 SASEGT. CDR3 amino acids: CASRTSGSPTDTQYF. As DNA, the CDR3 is TGTGCCAGCAGGACTAGCGGGAGTCCCACAGATACGCAGTATTTT.

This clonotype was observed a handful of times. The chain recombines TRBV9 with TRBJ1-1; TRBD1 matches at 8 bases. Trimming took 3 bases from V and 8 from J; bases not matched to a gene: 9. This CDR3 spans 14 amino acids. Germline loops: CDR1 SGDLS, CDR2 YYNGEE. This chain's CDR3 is CASSERLHRGEAFF. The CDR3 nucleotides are TGTGCCAGCAGCGAGCGCCTCCACAGGGGGGAAGCTTTCTTT.

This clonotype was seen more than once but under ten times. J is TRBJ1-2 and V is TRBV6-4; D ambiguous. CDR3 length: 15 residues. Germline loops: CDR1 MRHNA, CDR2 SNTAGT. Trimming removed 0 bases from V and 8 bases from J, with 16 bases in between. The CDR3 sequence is CASSDSSRRVGGYTF. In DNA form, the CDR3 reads TGTGCCAGCAGTGACTCGAGTAGGCGAGTCGGGGGCTACACCTTC.

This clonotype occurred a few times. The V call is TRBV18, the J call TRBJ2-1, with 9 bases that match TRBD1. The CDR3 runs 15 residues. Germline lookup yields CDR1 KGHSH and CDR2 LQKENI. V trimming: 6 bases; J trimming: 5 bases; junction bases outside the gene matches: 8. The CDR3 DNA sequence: TGTGCCAGCTCCCCGACAGGGGGGAGGAACAATGAGCAGTTCTTC. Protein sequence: CASSPTGGRNNEQFF.

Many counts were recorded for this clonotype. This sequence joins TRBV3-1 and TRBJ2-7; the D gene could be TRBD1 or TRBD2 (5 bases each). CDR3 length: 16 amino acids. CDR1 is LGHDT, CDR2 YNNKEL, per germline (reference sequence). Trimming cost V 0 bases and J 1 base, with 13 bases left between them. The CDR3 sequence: CASSQDLGPPSYEQYF. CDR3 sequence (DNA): TGTGCCAGCAGCCAAGATTTGGGACCTCCTTCCTACGAGCAGTACTTC.

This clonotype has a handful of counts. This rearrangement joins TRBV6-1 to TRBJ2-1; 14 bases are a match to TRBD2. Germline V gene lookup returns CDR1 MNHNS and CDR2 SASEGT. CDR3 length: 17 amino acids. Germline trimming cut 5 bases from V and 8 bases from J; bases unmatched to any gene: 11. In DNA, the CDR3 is TGTGCCAGCAGTTATTCCGGGACTAGCGGGAGAGGGCATGAGCAGTTCTTC. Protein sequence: CASSYSGTSGRGHEQFF.

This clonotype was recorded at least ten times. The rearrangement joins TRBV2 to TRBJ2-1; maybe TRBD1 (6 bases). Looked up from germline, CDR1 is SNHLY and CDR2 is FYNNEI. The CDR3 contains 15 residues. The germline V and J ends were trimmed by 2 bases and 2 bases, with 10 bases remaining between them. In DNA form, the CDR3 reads TGTGCCAGCAGTGAAACAGGGATAGCCTACAATGAGCAGTTCTTC. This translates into CASSETGIAYNEQFF.

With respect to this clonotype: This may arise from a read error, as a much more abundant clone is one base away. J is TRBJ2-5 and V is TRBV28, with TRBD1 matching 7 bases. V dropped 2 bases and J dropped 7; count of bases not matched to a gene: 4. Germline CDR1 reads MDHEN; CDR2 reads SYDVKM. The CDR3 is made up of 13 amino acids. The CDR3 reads CASSLPSGGTQYF. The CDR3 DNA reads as TGTGCCAGCAGTTTACCATCAGGGGGGACCCAGTACTTC. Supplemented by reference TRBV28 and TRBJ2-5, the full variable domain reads DVKVTQSSRYLVKRTGEKVFLECVQDMDHENMFWYRQDPGLGLRLIYFSYDVKMKEKGDIPEGYSVSREKKERFSLILESASTNQTSMYLCASSLPSGGTQYFGPGTRLLVL.

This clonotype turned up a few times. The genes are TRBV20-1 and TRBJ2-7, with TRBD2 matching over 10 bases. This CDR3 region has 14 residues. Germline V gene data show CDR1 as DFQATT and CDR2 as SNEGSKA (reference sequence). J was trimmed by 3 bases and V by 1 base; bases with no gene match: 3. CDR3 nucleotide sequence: TGCAGTGCTAGAGTCCCTAGCGGGAGCTACGAGCAGTACTTC. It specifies CSARVPSGSYEQYF.

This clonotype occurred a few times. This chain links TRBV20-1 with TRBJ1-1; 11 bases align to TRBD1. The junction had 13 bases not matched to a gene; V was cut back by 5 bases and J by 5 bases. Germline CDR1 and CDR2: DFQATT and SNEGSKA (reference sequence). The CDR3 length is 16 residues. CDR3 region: CSAPGQGVGSGTEAFF. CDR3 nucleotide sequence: TGCAGTGCTCCGGGACAGGGGGTGGGAAGTGGAACTGAAGCTTTCTTT.

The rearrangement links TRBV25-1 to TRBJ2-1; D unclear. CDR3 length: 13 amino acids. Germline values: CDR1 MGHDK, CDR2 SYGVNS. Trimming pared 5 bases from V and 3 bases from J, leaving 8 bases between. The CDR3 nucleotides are TGTGCCAGCAGTCCTCCGAACTACAATGAGCAGTTCTTC. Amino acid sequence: CASSPPNYNEQFF.

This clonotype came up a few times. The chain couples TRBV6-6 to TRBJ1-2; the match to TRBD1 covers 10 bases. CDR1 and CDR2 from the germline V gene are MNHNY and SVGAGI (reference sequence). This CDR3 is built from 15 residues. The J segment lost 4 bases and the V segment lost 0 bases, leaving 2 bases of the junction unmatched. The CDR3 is CASSYSGQGVYGYTF. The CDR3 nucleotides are TGTGCCAGCAGTTACTCCGGACAGGGGGTCTATGGCTACACCTTC.

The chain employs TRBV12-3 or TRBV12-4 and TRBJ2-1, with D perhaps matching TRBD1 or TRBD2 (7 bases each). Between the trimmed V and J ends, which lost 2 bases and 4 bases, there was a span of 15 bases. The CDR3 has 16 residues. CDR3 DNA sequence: TGTGCCAGCAGTTTACCCAGGGGGGGCCAATACAATGAGCAGTTCTTC. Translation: CASSLPRGGQYNEQFF.

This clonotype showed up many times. The CDR3 here is CSAREVRVSETQYF. CDR3 sequence (DNA): TGCAGTGCTAGAGAGGTCAGGGTCTCGGAGACCCAGTACTTC. The rearrangement uses TRBV20-1 and TRBJ2-5, with D possibly matching TRBD1 (5 bases). Trimming shortened V by 0 bases and J by 5 bases, and 13 bases separated the two germline ends. The germline V gene encodes CDR1 DFQATT and CDR2 SNEGSKA (reference sequence). The CDR3 totals 14 residues.

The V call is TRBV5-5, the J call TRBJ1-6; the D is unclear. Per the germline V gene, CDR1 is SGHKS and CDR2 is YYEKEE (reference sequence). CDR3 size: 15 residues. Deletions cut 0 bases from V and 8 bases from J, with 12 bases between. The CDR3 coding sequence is TGTGCCAGCAGCTTGGAGCCGGGTAGTGATTCACCCCTCCACTTT. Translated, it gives CASSLEPGSDSPLHF.

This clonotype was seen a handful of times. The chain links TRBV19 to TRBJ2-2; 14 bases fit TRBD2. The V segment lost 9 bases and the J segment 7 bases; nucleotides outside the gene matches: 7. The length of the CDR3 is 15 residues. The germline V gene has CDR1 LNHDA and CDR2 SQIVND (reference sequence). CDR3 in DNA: TGTGCCAGCAGACTAGCGGGAGGGCCAATCGGGGAGCTGTTTTTT. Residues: CASRLAGGPIGELFF.

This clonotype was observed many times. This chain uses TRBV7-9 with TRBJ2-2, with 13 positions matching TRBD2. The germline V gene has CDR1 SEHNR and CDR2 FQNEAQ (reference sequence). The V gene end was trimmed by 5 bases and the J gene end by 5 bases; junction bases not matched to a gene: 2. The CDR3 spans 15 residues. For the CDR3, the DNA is TGTGCCAGCAGCCGGACTAGCGGGGGAACCGGGGAGCTGTTTTTT. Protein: CASSRTSGGTGELFF.